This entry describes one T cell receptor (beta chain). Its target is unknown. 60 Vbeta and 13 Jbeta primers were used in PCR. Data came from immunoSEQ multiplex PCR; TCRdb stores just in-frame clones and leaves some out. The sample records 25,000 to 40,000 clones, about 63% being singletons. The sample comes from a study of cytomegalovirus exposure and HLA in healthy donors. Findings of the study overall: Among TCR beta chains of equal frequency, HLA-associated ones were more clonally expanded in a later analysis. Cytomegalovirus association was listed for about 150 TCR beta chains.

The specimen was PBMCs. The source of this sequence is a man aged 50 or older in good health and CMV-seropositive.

CDR3 in DNA: TGTGCCAGCAGCTTAGATGGGGCTTACGGGGAAAAACTGTTTTTT. Its protein product is CASSLDGAYGEKLFF. The V call is TRBV11-2, the J call TRBJ1-4; possibly TRBD1 for D (5 bases). Germline V gene lookup returns CDR1 SGHAT and CDR2 FQNNGV. The CDR3 runs 15 residues. V was cut by 0 bases and J by 8 bases, with 13 bases left in between.